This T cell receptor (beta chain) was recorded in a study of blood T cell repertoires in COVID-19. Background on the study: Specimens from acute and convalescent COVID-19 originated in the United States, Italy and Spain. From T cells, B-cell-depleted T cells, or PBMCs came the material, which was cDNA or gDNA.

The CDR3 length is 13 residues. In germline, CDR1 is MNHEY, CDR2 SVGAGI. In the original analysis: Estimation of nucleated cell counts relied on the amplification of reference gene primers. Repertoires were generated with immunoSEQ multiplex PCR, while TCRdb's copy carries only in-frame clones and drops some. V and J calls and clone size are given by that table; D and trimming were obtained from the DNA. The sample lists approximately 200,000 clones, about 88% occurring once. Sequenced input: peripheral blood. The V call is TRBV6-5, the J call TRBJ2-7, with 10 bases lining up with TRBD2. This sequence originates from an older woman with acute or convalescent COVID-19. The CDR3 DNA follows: TGTGGATCAGGGGCTAGCGGGAGTTACGAGCAGTACTTC. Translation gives CGSGASGSYEQYF.